The rows below give T cell receptor beta chains drawn from one sample of a study of T cell changes during pregnancy in multiple sclerosis. The repertoire was sequenced with immunoSEQ multiplex PCR; TCRdb's copy has only in-frame clones and lacks some. This sample has approximately 65,000 clones; 90% to 95% occur once, and the top ten carry approximately 0.69%. Material: CD4+ T cells from peripheral blood mononuclear cells, obtained in the first trimester of pregnancy. All receptors derive from a female donor with multiple sclerosis, enrolled in a pregnancy study. Both conserved end residues are part of each CDR3. The order of the fields is D gene, clone size, J gene, V gene, CDR3 DNA, CDR3 protein. A D gene is named only where the DNA matches it firmly. Clone size is shown for a subset of rows, as once, few, many or a class of expanded clone.

TRBD1,NA,TRBJ2-7,TRBV4-3,TGCGCCAGCAGCCTTGGACAGGGAGCTGTGCAGTACTTC,CASSLGQGAVQYF
NA,NA,TRBJ1-2,TRBV7-2,TGTGCCAGCAGCTTAGGGGGACGGGGAGGGGGTGGCTACACCTTC,CASSLGGRGGGGYTF
TRBD2,NA,TRBJ2-3,TRBV6-1,TGTGCCAGCAGACTAGCGGCTAGCACAGATACGCAGTATTTT,CASRLAASTDTQYF
NA,NA,TRBJ1-2,TRBV21-1,TGTGCCAGCAGCCGGCAGACAGGGATAAGTGGCTACACCTTC,CASSRQTGISGYTF
TRBD1,NA,TRBJ2-2,TRBV6-5,TGTGCCAGCAGTTTGCGGGCAGGGGGCAGAACCGGGGAGCTGTTTTTT,CASSLRAGGRTGELFF
NA,NA,TRBJ1-1,TRBV18,TGTGCCAGCTCACCCGGGTTGAACACTGAAGCTTTCTTT,CASSPGLNTEAFF
NA,NA,TRBJ2-7,TRBV19,TGTGCCAGTAGTAATCCGGCCTACGAGCAGTACTTC,CASSNPAYEQYF
TRBD2,NA,TRBJ2-1,TRBV5-6,TGTGCCAGCGACGGGTCCGGACTAGCGGGACAATACAATGAGCAGTTCTTC,CASDGSGLAGQYNEQFF
NA,NA,TRBJ2-2,TRBV6-5,TGTGCCAGCAGTTACCGGCGGGCCTCGGCCGGGGAGCTGTTTTTT,CASSYRRASAGELFF
TRBD1,NA,TRBJ1-1,TRBV27,TGTGCCAGCAGTTCGACAGGGGCAGGGAACACTGAAGCTTTCTTT,CASSSTGAGNTEAFF
TRBD1,NA,TRBJ1-2,TRBV5-1,TGCGCCAGCAGCTCACAGGGGGCTCTCTATGGCTACACCTTC,CASSSQGALYGYTF
TRBD1,once,TRBJ1-2,TRBV7-2,TGTGCCAGCAATGGCAGGGGGCGTTATGGCTACACCTTC,CASNGRGRYGYTF
NA,NA,TRBJ1-1,TRBV19,TGTGCCAGTACCCTAGCAGCGACAGGAAACACTGAAGCTTTCTTT,CASTLAATGNTEAFF
NA,NA,TRBJ1-6,TRBV7-3,TGTGCCAGCAGCAATAGGCCGACAGGCGCTAATTCACCCCTCCACTTT,CASSNRPTGANSPLHF
NA,NA,TRBJ2-3,TRBV4-1,TGCGCCAGCAGCCAAGACAGGCAGTTCACAGATACGCAGTATTTT,CASSQDRQFTDTQYF
NA,NA,TRBJ1-5,TRBV2,TGTGCCTGCTCACGGAGCGGCAATCAGCCCCAGCATTTT,CACSRSGNQPQHF